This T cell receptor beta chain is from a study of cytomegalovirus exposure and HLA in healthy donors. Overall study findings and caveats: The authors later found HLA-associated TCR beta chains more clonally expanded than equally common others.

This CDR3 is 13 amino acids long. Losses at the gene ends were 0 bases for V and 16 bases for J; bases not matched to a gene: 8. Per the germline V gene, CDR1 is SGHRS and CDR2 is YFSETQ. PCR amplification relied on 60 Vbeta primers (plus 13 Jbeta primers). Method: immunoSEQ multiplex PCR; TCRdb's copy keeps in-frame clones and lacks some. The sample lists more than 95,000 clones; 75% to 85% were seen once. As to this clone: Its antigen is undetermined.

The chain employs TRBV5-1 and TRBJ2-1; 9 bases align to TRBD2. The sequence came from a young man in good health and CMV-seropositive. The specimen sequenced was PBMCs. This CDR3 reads CASSLDGGGEKFF. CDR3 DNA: TGCGCCAGCAGCTTGGACGGCGGGGGGGAAAAATTCTTC.